The 20 T cell receptor beta chains below come from one sample, sequenced in a study of T cell responses to AZD1222 COVID-19 vaccine. Data came from immunoSEQ multiplex PCR; TCRdb stores just in-frame clones and leaves some out. Of 100,000 to 150,000 clones in the sample, 85% to 90% were seen once. Sequenced here: peripheral blood, sampled on day 0 of AZD1222 vaccination. The receptors derive from an adult in good health.

The V call is TRBV7-9, the J call TRBJ2-1; tentative D call: TRBD2 (6 bases). Trimming pared 4 bases from V and 3 bases from J, leaving 7 bases between. The CDR3 consists of 13 residues. Germline values: CDR1 SEHNR, CDR2 FQNEAQ (reference sequence). Here the CDR3 DNA reads TGTGCCAGCAGCTCGGGACTCTACAATGAGCAGTTCTTC. It is translated as CASSSGLYNEQFF.

This rearrangement joins TRBV7-9 to TRBJ1-6; 8 positions agree with TRBD1. CDR3 size: 15 residues. J gave up 6 bases and V 5 bases, and 6 bases lay outside the gene matches. Germline CDR1 SEHNR, CDR2 FQNEAQ (reference sequence). In DNA, the CDR3 is TGTGCCAGCAGCCCACCGGGACAGGCTAATTCACCCCTCCACTTT. Protein sequence: CASSPPGQANSPLHF.

The rearrangement joins TRBV28 to TRBJ1-6; 7 bases align to TRBD1. V shed 3 bases, J shed 10 bases, and the junction held 18 bases outside the gene matches. The CDR3 has 18 amino acids. Germline V gene data show CDR1 as MDHEN and CDR2 as SYDVKM. The CDR3 reads CASSFPTGTGVYASPLHF. In nucleotides, the CDR3 is TGTGCCAGCAGTTTCCCGACAGGGACTGGGGTCTATGCCTCACCCCTCCACTTT.

A word on this clone: Other DNA sequences in the sample encode the same CDR3. The J gene is TRBJ1-1, the V gene TRBV7-8; D is undetermined. CDR1 and CDR2 (germline): SGHVS, FQNEAQ. There are 11 residues in the CDR3. V was pared by 2 bases and J by 2 bases, with 0 bases between. The CDR3 loop is CASSLNTEAFF. CDR3 nucleotide sequence: TGTGCCAGCAGCTTAAACACTGAAGCTTTCTTT.

The chain recombines TRBV9 with TRBJ2-1; 7 positions agree with TRBD1. The ends lost 3 bases at V and 10 bases at J; junction bases unmatched: 7. CDR1 is SGDLS, CDR2 YYNGEE, per germline. The CDR3 is made up of 13 amino acids. The CDR3 is CASSAQGLGEQFF. In nucleotides, the CDR3 is TGTGCCAGCAGCGCACAGGGGCTTGGGGAGCAGTTCTTC.

This rearrangement joins TRBV19 to TRBJ2-3, with 9 bases identical to TRBD2. J lost 11 bases, V lost 1 base, and 4 bases had no gene match. The CDR3 is made up of 13 amino acids. Germline CDR1 is LNHDA and CDR2 is SQIVND (reference sequence). CDR3 sequence: CASSIGDSGGQYF. The CDR3 coding sequence is TGTGCCAGTAGTATAGGGGATAGCGGGGGGCAGTATTTT.

This chain joins TRBV5-4 and TRBJ2-1; D unresolved. The V end lost 3 bases, the J end lost 7 bases, and 20 bases lay between the germline ends. Germline CDR1 is SGHNT and CDR2 is YYREEE (reference sequence). The CDR3 length is 16 residues. CDR3 protein: CASSSSTQLGVNEQFF. The CDR3 DNA sequence: TGTGCCAGCAGCTCTTCGACCCAATTAGGCGTGAATGAGCAGTTCTTC.

V and J are TRBV5-6 and TRBJ2-3; TRBD1 or TRBD2 may be the D gene (5 bases each). Deletions cut 4 bases from V and 3 bases from J, with 15 bases between. CDR1 is SGHDT, CDR2 YYEEEE, per germline. The CDR3 is 15 residues long. The CDR3 sequence: CASSPGTPATDTQYF. In DNA, the CDR3 is TGTGCCAGCAGCCCGGGGACCCCGGCAACAGATACGCAGTATTTT.

This clone was detected a few times. The V gene is TRBV30, the J gene TRBJ1-2, with 9 bases aligning to TRBD1. The junction had 11 bases not matched to a gene; V was cut back by 7 bases and J by 8 bases. Germline loops: CDR1 GTSNPN, CDR2 SVGIG (reference sequence). This CDR3 is built from 13 residues. Here the CDR3 reads CASNRQGVKGYTF. The CDR3 DNA sequence: TGTGCCTCAAACCGACAGGGGGTGAAGGGCTACACCTTC.

This chain joins TRBV27 and TRBJ2-1; TRBD2 is a possible D gene (6 bases). The V end lost 2 bases, the J end lost 9 bases, and 17 bases lay between the germline ends. The CDR3 contains 15 residues. The germline gives CDR1 MNHEY, CDR2 SMNVEV (reference sequence). The DNA for the CDR3 is TGTGCCAGCAGTTTACTACTAGCCGTGGGGGGTGAGCAGTTCTTC. Translating gives CASSLLLAVGGEQFF.

V gene TRBV15 combines with J gene TRBJ1-3; D not certain. From germline, CDR1 is LNHNV and CDR2 YYDKDF (reference sequence). This CDR3 contains 13 residues. V lost 0 bases, J lost 4 bases, and 4 bases lay in between. The CDR3 reads CATSRDLGNTIYF. The CDR3 nucleotides read TGTGCCACCAGCAGAGATTTGGGAAACACCATATATTTT. The whole variable domain, filled in from reference TRBV15 and TRBJ1-3, reads DAMVIQNPRYQVTQFGKPVTLSCSQTLNHNVMYWYQQKSSQAPKLLFHYYDKDFNNEADTPDNFQSRRPNTSFCFLDIRSPGLGDTAMYLCATSRDLGNTIYFGEGSWLTVV.

Notes on this clone: Additional DNA sequences in this sample encode the identical CDR3. The chain carries TRBV5-1 and TRBJ1-3, with D unclear. This CDR3 is 14 amino acids long. V was shortened by 1 base and J by 0 bases, with 5 bases between the two germline ends. Germline V CDR1 and CDR2: SGHRS, YFSETQ. CDR3 DNA: TGCGCCAGCAGCTTGTCCAGCTCTGGAAACACCATATATTTT. It yields the protein CASSLSSSGNTIYF.

This rearrangement joins TRBV28 to TRBJ1-6; 9 positions agree with TRBD1. Germline assignment: CDR1 MDHEN and CDR2 SYDVKM. V gave up 8 bases and J gave up 9 bases; unmatched junction bases: 11. This CDR3 contains 15 residues. CDR3 in amino acids: CASVSGDRVGSPLHF. DNA of the CDR3: TGTGCCAGCGTCTCTGGGGACAGGGTTGGTTCACCCCTCCACTTT.

V usage is TRBV2 and J usage is TRBJ1-1; maybe TRBD1 (6 bases). Germline CDR1 is SNHLY and CDR2 is FYNNEI. The germline V and J ends were trimmed by 3 bases and 4 bases, with 15 bases remaining between them. The CDR3 is made up of 15 amino acids. The CDR3 loop reads CASSETGRGGTEAFF. Written as DNA, the CDR3 is TGTGCCAGCAGTGAGACCGGGAGGGGGGGCACTGAAGCTTTCTTT.

The J gene is TRBJ1-5, the V gene TRBV5-3, with TRBD1 matching 7 bases. TRBV5-3 is an ORF, with its function uncertain. CDR3 size: 20 residues. The V and J ends lost 2 bases and 6 bases, in that order; junction bases with no gene match: 23. CDR3 nucleotide sequence: TGTGCCAGAAGCTTACCGAGGGCCTGGACAGGCTGGTTTTGCTTTCAGCCCCAGCATTTT. Protein sequence: CARSLPRAWTGWFCFQPQHF.

The V call is TRBV5-1, the J call TRBJ2-1; the match to TRBD2 covers 12 bases. Germline CDR1 reads SGHRS; CDR2 reads YFSETQ. This CDR3 region has 14 residues. The V gene end was trimmed by 6 bases and the J gene end by 7 bases; junction bases not matched to a gene: 5. CDR3 DNA: TGCGCCAGCAAACCTAGCGGGGGGGCTAATGAGCAGTTCTTC. This codes for CASKPSGGANEQFF.

This rearrangement joins TRBV5-1 to TRBJ2-2, with D tentatively TRBD2 (6 bases). Per germline, CDR1 SGHRS and CDR2 YFSETQ. The length of the CDR3 is 18 residues. V shed 4 bases and J shed 4 bases, with 23 bases lying between them. The CDR3 coding sequence is TGCGCCAGCAGCCAGCTCAAAGCGGGCTCAAAGGGCACCGGGGAGCTGTTTTTT. Translation gives CASSQLKAGSKGTGELFF.

The V gene is TRBV6-5, the J gene TRBJ2-1, with 7 positions matching TRBD2. Germline V CDR1 and CDR2: MNHEY, SVGAGI. The CDR3 consists of 14 residues. V was clipped by 2 bases and J by 5 bases; unmatched bases: 3. In DNA, the CDR3 is TGTGCCAGCAGTTACAGCGGGGTTGACAATGAGCAGTTCTTC. It encodes CASSYSGVDNEQFF.

This CDR3 reads CASKVVSEAFF. The DNA for the CDR3 is TGTGCCAGCAAGGTCGTCTCTGAAGCTTTCTTT. This chain joins TRBV28 and TRBJ1-1, with D unresolved. V lost 7 bases, J lost 6 bases, and 9 bases lay in between. From germline, CDR1 is MDHEN and CDR2 SYDVKM. The CDR3 runs to 11 residues.

The V call is TRBV2, the J call TRBJ1-1, with TRBD1 as a possible D gene (6 bases). Trimming took 2 bases from V and 0 from J, leaving 13 bases between them. The CDR3 has 16 residues. CDR1 is SNHLY, CDR2 FYNNEI, per germline. CDR3 nucleotide sequence: TGTGCCAGCAGTGAACCGCTTCAGGGGTTGAACACTGAAGCTTTCTTT. Its protein product is CASSEPLQGLNTEAFF.